This T cell receptor (beta chain) was sequenced in a study of cytomegalovirus exposure and HLA in healthy donors. Study information: Genetic ancestry analysis placed approximately 80% of the approximately 400 donors that were genotyped in the Caucasian-associated cluster.

With regard to this clone: Its matching antigen is unknown.

The PCR contained 60 Vbeta and 13 Jbeta primers. Profiled with immunoSEQ multiplex PCR; TCRdb holds only in-frame clones, not every one. The table includes fewer than 180,000 clones, roughly 83% detected once. Overall study findings and caveats: Prediction of most subjects' HLA-A and HLA-B alleles by TCR beta sequences was reportedly accurate. When presence/absence was analysed, sequencing depth was taken to be roughly uniform across donors.

The specimen sequenced was PBMCs. This clonotype was obtained from a human donor in good health.

The CDR3 DNA follows: TGTGCCAGCAGCCGGGACTATGGAAACACCATATATTTT. This encodes CASSRDYGNTIYF. The V and J genes are TRBV7-3 and TRBJ1-3, with D possibly TRBD1 on 5 matching bases. The CDR3 spans 13 residues. The V gene lost 5 bases and the J gene lost 3 bases, with 8 bases spanning the gap. Germline CDR1 SGHTA, CDR2 FQGTGA.